This TCR beta chain derives from a study of cytomegalovirus exposure and HLA in healthy donors. On this clone itself: What it binds is unknown.

Both 60 Vbeta primers and 13 Jbeta primers went into the PCR. Clones were read by immunoSEQ multiplex PCR, and TCRdb kept only the in-frame ones, dropping some. The sample lists some 54,000 clones; more than 75% were seen once. Germline V CDR1 and CDR2: SGDLS, YYNGEE. The CDR3 is made up of 14 amino acids. The V and J ends lost 2 bases and 4 bases, in that order; junction bases with no gene match: 3. Findings of the study overall: An analysis was carried out later, and it reportedly showed fewer N-insertions in an Asian-associated ancestry cluster than the approximately 660-donor mean. Upon later analysis, TCR association rates were observed to vary by HLA locus, being highest for DRB1 and lowest for HLA-C.

The sequence was obtained from a male donor in good health and CMV-seronegative. The specimen was PBMCs. The genes are TRBV9 and TRBJ2-1; TRBD2 agrees at 7 bases. The CDR3 sequence: CASSVGGSYNEQFF. The CDR3 DNA reads TGTGCCAGCAGCGTGGGGGGGTCTTACAATGAGCAGTTCTTC.